A single sample is the source of the 31 T cell receptor beta chains below, sequenced in a study of blood T cell repertoires in COVID-19. The data were produced by immunoSEQ multiplex PCR, yet TCRdb's version contains in-frame clones alone and is incomplete. Found here are roughly 97,000 clones, approximately 82% of them singletons; the top ten hold roughly a tenth. The sample was peripheral blood. These receptor sequences come from a man aged 65-85 years with acute or convalescent COVID-19.

The rearrangement joins TRBV21-1 to TRBJ2-1; the listed D gene, TRBD2, was not tested against the DNA. TRBV21-1 is marked as a pseudogene. This CDR3 has 16 residues. DNA for the CDR3: TGTGCCAGCAGACCATCGGACGGACTAGCGGGAGATGAGCAGTTCTTC. It codes for CASRPSDGLAGDEQFF.

The genes are TRBV7-6 and TRBJ2-3; D is possibly TRBD2 (5 bases). V dropped 4 bases and J dropped 2 bases, with 13 bases sitting between them. Germline-derived CDR1 and CDR2 are SGHVS and FNYEAQ. This CDR3 contains 15 residues. The CDR3: CASSSKRTHTDTQYF. The CDR3 coding sequence is TGTGCCAGCAGCTCAAAGCGGACCCACACAGATACGCAGTATTTT. The variable domain in full, with the rest retrieved from reference TRBV7-6 and TRBJ2-3, is GAGVSQSPRYKVTKRGQDVALRCDPISGHVSLYWYRQALGQGPEFLTYFNYEAQQDKSGLPNDRFSAERPEGSISTLTIQRTEQRDSAMYRCASSSKRTHTDTQYFGPGTRLTVL.

CDR3 sequence (DNA): TGTGCCAGCAGCGTACACAGGGGAATCTCCTACAATGAGCAGTTCTTC. The encoded protein is CASSVHRGISYNEQFF. The chain recombines TRBV9 with TRBJ2-1, with 7 bases lining up with TRBD1. V lost 1 base to trimming and J lost 0 bases; unmatched junction nucleotides: 4. Germline V gene lookup returns CDR1 SGDLS and CDR2 YYNGEE. This CDR3 region has 16 residues.

The J gene is TRBJ2-7, the V gene TRBV28; a weak D match, TRBD2 (5 bases). Per the germline V gene, CDR1 is MDHEN and CDR2 is SYDVKM. This CDR3 contains 13 residues. Trimming pared 2 bases from V and 3 bases from J, leaving 8 bases between. In DNA, the CDR3 is TGTGCCAGCAGTTTAGACTACTACTACGAGCAGTACTTC. It specifies CASSLDYYYEQYF.

For the CDR3, the DNA is TGTGCCACCAGTGACCGACTAGCGGGAGGGCCCTCGCTGGAGACCCAGTACTTC. The encoded protein is CATSDRLAGGPSLETQYF. The chain has TRBV24-1 and TRBJ2-5, with TRBD2 matching 14 bases. Germline V gene sequence: CDR1 KGHDR, CDR2 SFDVKD. CDR3 length: 18 amino acids. Unmatched junction bases numbered 11, after V lost 4 bases and J lost 5 bases.

The chain uses TRBV5-1 and TRBJ2-1; maybe TRBD2 (6 bases). Germline loops: CDR1 SGHRS, CDR2 YFSETQ. This CDR3 is 14 amino acids long. V was trimmed by 1 base and J by 6 bases, leaving 11 bases between them. The CDR3, as DNA: TGCGCCAGCAGCTTGAGGGGAGGAGGCAATGAGCAGTTCTTC. Translation gives CASSLRGGGNEQFF.

The gene calls are TRBV28 and TRBJ1-2; D unclear. CDR1 and CDR2 from the germline V gene are MDHEN and SYDVKM. Trimming stripped 3 bases from V and 6 bases from J, with 14 bases between. This CDR3 contains 14 residues. As DNA, the CDR3 is TGTGCCAGCAGTTTGGCGTCAGCGATGCATGGCTACACCTTC. This translates into CASSLASAMHGYTF.

V and J are TRBV10-2 and TRBJ1-5, with D unclear. V lost 2 bases and J 2 bases, leaving 7 bases between the germline ends. The length of the CDR3 is 14 residues. Germline loops: CDR1 WSHSY, CDR2 SAAADI. CDR3 DNA sequence: TGCGCCAGCAGTGAGGGGCGGGGCAATCAGCCCCAGCATTTT. Protein sequence: CASSEGRGNQPQHF.

CDR3 coding DNA: TGTGCCAGCAGCTTGGCCGGCGGTAGCTCCTACAATGAGCAGTTCTTC. It translates to CASSLAGGSSYNEQFF. This chain links TRBV5-5 with TRBJ2-1, with D unresolved. Trimming took 0 bases from V and 0 from J, leaving 10 bases between them. The length of the CDR3 is 16 residues. Germline assignment: CDR1 SGHKS and CDR2 YYEKEE (reference sequence). Full variable domain (rest looked up from reference TRBV5-5 and TRBJ2-1): DAGVTQSPTHLIKTRGQQVTLRCSPISGHKSVSWYQQVLGQGPQFIFQYYEKEERGRGNFPDRFSARQFPNYSSELNVNALLLGDSALYLCASSLAGGSSYNEQFFGPGTRLTVL.

The CDR3 nucleotides are TGTGCCACCAGTGACCATGGGACAGGGAACTACAATGAGCAGTTCTTC. It codes for CATSDHGTGNYNEQFF. The J gene is TRBJ2-1, the V gene TRBV24-1, with TRBD1 matching over 9 bases. Germline values: CDR1 KGHDR, CDR2 SFDVKD. V was clipped by 4 bases and J by 3 bases; unmatched bases: 6. The CDR3 length is 16 residues.

The chain carries TRBV20-1 and TRBJ2-3; 7 bases align to TRBD1. With 3 bases clipped from V and 9 bases from J, the junction kept 15 bases outside the gene matches. Germline V CDR1 and CDR2: DFQATT, SNEGSKA (reference sequence). The CDR3 totals 15 residues. The CDR3 here is CSASSTQGVFGTQYF. CDR3 sequence (DNA): TGCAGTGCTAGTTCGACCCAGGGGGTTTTCGGGACGCAGTATTTT.

The V and J genes are TRBV5-1 and TRBJ1-4; no clear D. Trimming pared 1 base from V and 4 bases from J, leaving 5 bases between. Looked up from germline, CDR1 is SGHRS and CDR2 is YFSETQ. This CDR3 has 13 residues. CDR3 nucleotide sequence: TGCGCCAGCAGCTTGAACAATAATGAAAAACTGTTTTTT. This gives the protein CASSLNNNEKLFF.

This clone is a singleton in its sample. The V call is TRBV28, the J call TRBJ2-7; 8 positions match TRBD2. V lost 5 bases to trimming and J lost 2 bases; unmatched junction nucleotides: 8. The CDR3 covers 15 residues. CDR1 and CDR2 from the germline V gene are MDHEN and SYDVKM. CDR3 in amino acids: CASSNSGGATYEQYF. In DNA form, the CDR3 reads TGTGCCAGCAGTAACTCCGGGGGGGCCACCTACGAGCAGTACTTC. Variable domain in full (rest from reference TRBV28 and TRBJ2-7): DVKVTQSSRYLVKRTGEKVFLECVQDMDHENMFWYRQDPGLGLRLIYFSYDVKMKEKGDIPEGYSVSREKKERFSLILESASTNQTSMYLCASSNSGGATYEQYFGPGTRLTVT.

The genes are TRBV7-6 and TRBJ2-5; a possible D gene is TRBD1 (6 bases). This CDR3 spans 14 amino acids. Germline CDR1 SGHVS, CDR2 FNYEAQ. V lost 3 bases and J 4 bases, leaving 12 bases between the germline ends. CDR3 protein: CASSFNRDSETQYF. Written as DNA, the CDR3 is TGTGCCAGCAGCTTTAACAGGGATTCAGAGACCCAGTACTTC. Variable domain in full (rest from reference TRBV7-6 and TRBJ2-5): GAGVSQSPRYKVTKRGQDVALRCDPISGHVSLYWYRQALGQGPEFLTYFNYEAQQDKSGLPNDRFSAERPEGSISTLTIQRTEQRDSAMYRCASSFNRDSETQYFGPGTRLLVL.

J is TRBJ2-5 and V is TRBV30; TRBD2 matches 8 bases. Germline CDR1 GTSNPN, CDR2 SVGIG (reference sequence). The CDR3 extends over 17 amino acids. The ends lost 0 bases at V and 0 bases at J; junction bases unmatched: 9. The CDR3 DNA reads as TGTGCCTGGAGTGTATCACTAGCGGTGATAAACCAAGAGACCCAGTACTTC. This gives the protein CAWSVSLAVINQETQYF.

This rearrangement joins TRBV7-3 to TRBJ1-1, with D tentatively TRBD1 (5 bases). From germline, CDR1 is SGHTA and CDR2 FQGTGA. V gave up 8 bases and J gave up 5 bases, with 18 bases separating them. The CDR3 runs to 14 residues. The CDR3 loop reads CASRPGPRATEAFF. As DNA, the CDR3 is TGTGCCAGCCGACCGGGCCCCAGGGCTACTGAAGCTTTCTTT.

This chain joins TRBV28 and TRBJ2-3, with 10 bases matching TRBD2. Per the germline V gene, CDR1 is MDHEN and CDR2 is SYDVKM. The V and J ends lost 6 bases and 1 base, in that order; junction bases with no gene match: 13. This CDR3 contains 18 residues. The CDR3 loop reads CASSRGLLGLAGTDTQYF. The CDR3 nucleotides are TGTGCCAGCAGCCGGGGCCTCCTCGGACTAGCGGGCACAGATACGCAGTATTTT.

The V gene is TRBV30, the J gene TRBJ1-2; 7 nucleotides match TRBD1. The CDR3 totals 15 residues. J was trimmed by 4 bases and V by 0 bases; bases with no gene match: 8. Germline assignment: CDR1 GTSNPN and CDR2 SVGIG (reference sequence). In nucleotides, the CDR3 is TGTGCCTGGAGTGTACAGGGGACAGCTCCCTATGGCTACACCTTC. Protein product: CAWSVQGTAPYGYTF.

The chain couples TRBV9 to TRBJ1-1, with TRBD1 matching over 7 bases. Per germline, CDR1 SGDLS and CDR2 YYNGEE. This CDR3 spans 16 amino acids. V gave up 0 bases and J gave up 1 base; unmatched junction bases: 6. CDR3 nucleotides: TGTGCCAGCAGCGTAGTGCCAGGGGGAGCGAACACTGAAGCTTTCTTT. Amino acids: CASSVVPGGANTEAFF.

This clone was seen once. The V call is TRBV15, the J call TRBJ1-4, with 8 bases identical to TRBD1. V shed 1 base and J 0 bases; nucleotides not matched to a gene: 1. Germline-derived CDR1 and CDR2 are LNHNV and YYDKDF (reference sequence). CDR3 size: 16 residues. The CDR3 DNA follows: TGTGCCACCAGCAGAGGACAGGGGTCAACTAATGAAAAACTGTTTTTT. It codes for CATSRGQGSTNEKLFF.

J is TRBJ2-1 and V is TRBV19; tentatively, D is TRBD1 (6 bases). V lost 7 bases and J 5 bases, leaving 21 bases between the germline ends. The CDR3 is 16 residues long. In germline, CDR1 is LNHDA, CDR2 SQIVND (reference sequence). CDR3 in DNA: TGTGCCAGTAAGTTTATAGGGGGAGCTCCCGACAATGAGCAGTTCTTC. It yields the protein CASKFIGGAPDNEQFF.

This chain uses TRBV11-2 with TRBJ2-3, with TRBD1 matching 10 bases. The V and J ends lost 0 bases and 4 bases, in that order; junction bases with no gene match: 7. This CDR3 comprises 17 residues. The germline CDR1 and CDR2 sequences are SGHAT and FQNNGV. The CDR3 DNA follows: TGTGCCAGCAGCTTAGAGGTAGACAGGGGGCGCGCAGATACGCAGTATTTT. Its protein is CASSLEVDRGRADTQYF.

This clone was seen more than once but under ten times. The chain links TRBV28 to TRBJ1-2; D possibly corresponds to TRBD1 (5 bases). CDR3 length equals 14 residues. In germline, CDR1 is MDHEN, CDR2 SYDVKM. V was trimmed by 4 bases and J by 1 base, leaving 10 bases between them. The CDR3 loop is CASSSPGGNYGYTF. CDR3 nucleotide sequence: TGTGCCAGCAGTTCCCCGGGGGGTAACTATGGCTACACCTTC.

V usage is TRBV2 and J usage is TRBJ2-2; 7 bases agree with TRBD2. J lost 5 bases, V lost 8 bases, and 5 bases had no gene match. The CDR3 extends over 13 amino acids. Germline CDR1 is SNHLY and CDR2 is FYNNEI. The CDR3 here is CASRGDRTGELFF. The DNA for the CDR3 is TGTGCCAGCCGGGGGGATAGGACCGGGGAGCTGTTTTTT.

The V and J genes are TRBV10-3 and TRBJ1-5, with 7 bases that match TRBD1. This CDR3 has 13 residues. V lost 4 bases to trimming and J lost 6 bases; unmatched junction nucleotides: 3. CDR1 ENHRY and CDR2 SYGVKD come from the germline V gene. As DNA, the CDR3 is TGTGCCATCAGTGGACAGGGCGGTCAGCCCCAGCATTTT. The encoded protein is CAISGQGGQPQHF.

This chain connects TRBV10-1 to TRBJ2-2; D unresolved. V was shortened by 3 bases and J by 1 base, with 6 bases between the two germline ends. Germline lookup yields CDR1 WNHNN and CDR2 SYGVQD (reference sequence). The CDR3 is 14 amino acids. The CDR3 sequence: CASSEQQNTGELFF. The CDR3 DNA reads as TGCGCCAGCAGTGAACAGCAGAACACCGGGGAGCTGTTTTTT.

The chain employs TRBV7-2 and TRBJ2-5, with 8 bases lining up with TRBD1. Germline CDR1 is SGHTA and CDR2 is FQGNSA. CDR3 length: 14 amino acids. Germline trimming cut 5 bases from V and 2 bases from J; bases unmatched to any gene: 4. The CDR3 region is CASSPRTGQETQYF. The CDR3 bases are TGTGCCAGCAGCCCACGGACAGGGCAAGAGACCCAGTACTTC.

The rearrangement joins TRBV7-6 to TRBJ2-3, with D possibly being TRBD2 (5 bases). CDR3 length equals 14 residues. V lost 1 base and J 3 bases, leaving 8 bases between the germline ends. The V gene's germline CDR1 is SGHVS and CDR2 FNYEAQ. The CDR3 sequence is CASSLGPGTDTQYF. CDR3 DNA: TGTGCCAGCAGCTTAGGCCCGGGAACAGATACGCAGTATTTT.

This chain connects TRBV6-2 or TRBV6-3 to TRBJ1-6; 9 positions agree with TRBD1. Germline V lookup: CDR1 MNHEY, CDR2 SVGEGT. After removal of 2 bases from V and 6 bases from J, the junction contained 14 bases not matched to a gene. The CDR3 loop spans 19 amino acids. CDR3 amino acids: CASSYRPGQGRASNSPLHF. The DNA for the CDR3 is TGTGCCAGCAGTTACAGACCGGGACAGGGAAGGGCCAGTAATTCACCCCTCCACTTT.

The rearrangement uses TRBV29-1 and TRBJ2-6, with TRBD1 matching over 9 bases. V dropped 7 bases and J dropped 1; count of bases not matched to a gene: 8. Germline CDR1 is SQVTM and CDR2 is ANQGSEA. This CDR3 has 16 residues. The CDR3 region is CSAKGQGESGANVLTF. The CDR3, as DNA: TGCAGCGCAAAGGGACAGGGAGAGTCTGGGGCCAACGTCCTGACTTTC.

The rearrangement links TRBV18 to TRBJ2-1; tentative D call: TRBD1 (6 bases). The germline V gene has CDR1 KGHSH and CDR2 LQKENI. V lost 3 bases, J lost 6 bases, and 15 bases lay in between. There are 15 residues in the CDR3. The CDR3 sequence: CASSPSLGGGNEQFF. In DNA form, the CDR3 reads TGTGCCAGCTCACCGAGTTTAGGGGGTGGCAATGAGCAGTTCTTC.